A selection of T cell receptor beta chains follows, all from one sample in a study of CD8+ T cells in alopecia areata. This table comes from immunoSEQ multiplex PCR, and its TCRdb copy is limited to in-frame clones, with some not included. The table records around 34,000 clones, around 59% of them present only once. Sequenced sample: NKG2D-high CD8+ T cells sorted from blood. These receptor sequences come from a human donor with alopecia areata. Both conserved end residues are part of each CDR3. The D gene is left open where the match is weak. Clone size is stated in some rows and not others, as once, few, many or a class when expanded.

size	D	J	V	DNA	CDR3
once	TRBD1	TRBJ2-7	TRBV7-8	TGTGCCAGCAGCCCATCCCTGACAGGGAGTGACTACGAGCAGTACTTC	CASSPSLTGSDYEQYF
NA	NA	TRBJ2-7	TRBV13	TGTGCCAGCAGCTTAGGACTATCCTACGAGCAGTACTTC	CASSLGLSYEQYF
NA	NA	TRBJ1-2	TRBV15	TGTGCCACCAGCAGGTCAGGGGTGGGCTATGGCTACACCTTC	CATSRSGVGYGYTF
NA	NA	TRBJ2-5	TRBV19	TGTGCCAGTAGTGACGGGACTCCCCGAGAGACCCAGTACTTC	CASSDGTPRETQYF
NA	TRBD1	TRBJ2-7	TRBV7-9	TGTGCCAGCAGCTCGACAGGGCCCTACGAGCAGTACTTC	CASSSTGPYEQYF
NA	TRBD2	TRBJ2-3	TRBV2	TGTGCCACCTCTTTAGCGGGGGGACGCACAGATACGCAGTATTTT	CATSLAGGRTDTQYF
NA	TRBD1	TRBJ2-7	TRBV28	TGTGCCGGAGGGACAGGGCCTTCCTACGAGCAGTACTTC	CAGGTGPSYEQYF
medium-sized	TRBD1	TRBJ2-5	TRBV19	TGTGCCAGTAGTATAGGGTGGGACAGGAGGAAGATACAAGAGACCCAGTACTTC	CASSIGWDRRKIQETQYF
NA	NA	TRBJ2-3	TRBV7-9	TGTGCCAGCAGCGTGGATCGTACGCAGTATTTT	CASSVDRTQYF
NA	NA	TRBJ2-1	TRBV27	TGTGCCAGCAGTTTATCAGGGAGGGAGCAGTTCTTC	CASSLSGREQFF
NA	NA	TRBJ1-1	TRBV2	TGTGCCAGCAGTGAAGTCCAGGGGAGGACTGAAGCTTTCTTT	CASSEVQGRTEAFF
NA	NA	TRBJ2-1	TRBV6-5	TGTGCCAGCAGTTACCCCGCGGGTGGGTCCGGTGAGCAGTTCTTC	CASSYPAGGSGEQFF
few	TRBD1	TRBJ2-2	TRBV4-1	TGCGCCAGCAGCCGGGACAGTGGTAACACCGGGGAGCTGTTTTTT	CASSRDSGNTGELFF
once	TRBD1	TRBJ2-7	TRBV25-1	TGTGCCAGCAGCGACAGGGACCCCTACGAGCAGTACTTC	CASSDRDPYEQYF
NA	NA	TRBJ2-7	TRBV5-1	TGCGCCAGCAGCTTGACCAGTGGGCGGGACACGCACTTC	CASSLTSGRDTHF
NA	NA	TRBJ1-3	TRBV7-2	TGTGCCAGCAGCTTAGGCTCTGGAAACACCATATATTTT	CASSLGSGNTIYF
NA	NA	TRBJ2-1	TRBV7-2	TGTGCCAGCAGCCGGGGTCCGGGACAACCAGACAATGAGCAGTTCTTC	CASSRGPGQPDNEQFF
few	NA	TRBJ1-5	TRBV4-1	TGCGCCAGCAGCCCGAAGTATGACAATCAGCCCCAGCATTTT	CASSPKYDNQPQHF
NA	NA	TRBJ2-7	TRBV29-1	TGCAGCGTTGAAGATCCTGGGAACTACGAGCAGTACTTC	CSVEDPGNYEQYF
once	NA	TRBJ1-5	TRBV2	TGTGCCAGCAGGACAAACAATCAGCCCCAGCATTTT	CASRTNNQPQHF